This TCR beta chain was captured in a study of CXCR3-negative and CXCR3-positive naive CD8 T cells. Libraries were UMI-labeled 5' RACE TRB cDNA. TCRdb reprocessed the 5' RACE reads and reports one entry per CDR3 protein, with no DNA. Recorded here are approximately 59,000 distinct CDR3 sequences; the top ten clones represent 0.7% to 0.8%. The CDR3 spans 14 residues. CDR1 is MNHEY, CDR2 SMNVEV, per germline (reference sequence). For this clonotype: Its antigen is currently unknown.

Triplicate approximately 300,000-cell sorts were made of each CD8+ T cell subset. CD45RO-CCR7+CD27+CD95- characterized naive CD8+ T cells. Findings of the study overall: Both naive subsets had comparably high diversity; memory CD8+ cells much lower. Naive cells that were CXCR3-positive had more hydrophobic TRB CDR3s (compared with CXCR3-negative naive cells). Naive CXCR3-positive and CXCR3-negative cells shared TRBV-TRBJ usage; memory cells diverged.

Sequencing was done on a sample of naive CXCR3+ CD8+ T cells from blood. Noted subset: CD45RO-CCR7+CD27+CD95- naive CD8+ T cells expressing CXCR3 (TNR3+). J is TRBJ1-5 and V is TRBV27. This clonotype was sampled from a human donor in good health. Some clones in this sample may be carry-over from other donors' samples. The CDR3 region is CASSLSYSNQPQHF.